These 5 T cell receptor delta chains share one sample of origin, sequenced in a study of Vδ1+ human thymocytes. Study-wide results and limits: Highly polyclonal TRG and TRD repertoires with Gaussian CDR3 length distributions appeared in thymus.

Sequences come from RNA converted to cDNA by reverse transcription. CDR3 amplicons came from multiplex PCR with pooled V-gene forward and constant-region reverse primers. TCRdb reapplied CATT to the multiplex PCR reads. The sample shows about 25,000 delta-chain clones, around 7.4% of them seen only once. Antigen specificity for these receptors is unknown. Specimen: Vdelta1+ gamma-delta thymocytes from the thymus. The subset is: FACS-sorted CD3+ TCRalphabeta- TCRVdelta1+ TCRVdelta2- thymocytes. Receptors originate from a girl under three years old who had congenital heart surgery.

The chain is built from TRDV1 and TRDJ1; 10 bases match TRDD3. This CDR3 is built from 18 residues. Germline V gives CDR1 TSWWSYY, CDR2 QGS. Trimming removed 5 bases from V and 2 bases from J; junction bases left unmatched: 14. The CDR3 DNA reads as TGTGCTCTTGGGAAAGGTTATGTGGGGGATACCCGTACCGATAAACTCATCTTT. This encodes CALGKGYVGDTRTDKLIF.

The chain joins TRDV1 to TRDJ1; D not resolved. The CDR3 length is 17 residues. Germline CDR1 TSWWSYY, CDR2 QGS. V was trimmed by 0 bases and J by 2 bases, leaving 16 bases between them. This CDR3 reads CALGELSRVCSTDKLIF. The CDR3 bases are TGTGCTCTTGGGGAACTGTCCCGGGTGTGTTCTACCGATAAACTCATCTTT.

The V call is TRDV1, the J call TRDJ1; 9 nucleotides line up with TRDD3. No J gene is reported in TCRdb; it was inferred here by comparing the DNA with germline. CDR1 is TSWWSYY and CDR2 is QGS in the germline V gene. This CDR3 contains 20 residues. J lost 4 bases, V lost 1 base, and 19 bases had no gene match. CDR3 residues: CALGERRLGDGGRVGDKLIF. CDR3 in DNA: TGTGCTCTTGGGGAACGTCGGCTGGGGGATGGGGGTAGAGTCGGCGATAAACTCATCTTT.

The chain uses TRDV1 and TRDJ1, with no clear D. Matching the DNA to germline supplied the J gene, which TCRdb does not give. Trimming shortened V by 0 bases and J by 1 base, and 12 bases separated the two germline ends. The V gene's germline CDR1 is TSWWSYY and CDR2 QGS. The CDR3 is 16 amino acids. CDR3 sequence (DNA): TGTGCTCTTGGGGAACTAAGACCTTGTCTCACCGATAAACTCATCTTT. It codes for CALGELRPCLTDKLIF.

The rearrangement links TRDV1 to TRDJ1; 9 bases match TRDD3. Looked up from germline, CDR1 is TSWWSYY and CDR2 is QGS. J gave up 7 bases and V 1 base, and 4 bases lay outside the gene matches. This CDR3 spans 14 amino acids. Here the CDR3 reads CALGEPWGMLKLIF. The CDR3 DNA is TGTGCTCTTGGGGAACCCTGGGGGATGCTTAAACTCATCTTT.